This T cell receptor (beta chain) was identified in a study of blood T cell repertoires in COVID-19. Across the whole study: T cells, B-cell-depleted T cells, or PBMCs supplied cDNA or gDNA.

TCRdb's table, derived via immunoSEQ multiplex PCR, lists solely in-frame clones and lacks some. The sample holds fewer than 150,000 clones, around four fifths seen once. This clone was observed a single time. The receptor was isolated from a human donor in a cohort sampled during active COVID-19. Sequenced: peripheral blood.

The CDR3 spells CATSGYGTLSSYEQYF. In DNA form, the CDR3 reads TGTGCCACCAGCGGATACGGGACACTGAGCTCCTACGAGCAGTACTTC. The V call is TRBV15, the J call TRBJ2-7; the D gene is possibly TRBD1 (6 bases). Germline lookup yields CDR1 LNHNV and CDR2 YYDKDF (reference sequence). V lost 5 bases and J lost 0, with 17 bases in between. CDR3 size: 16 residues.